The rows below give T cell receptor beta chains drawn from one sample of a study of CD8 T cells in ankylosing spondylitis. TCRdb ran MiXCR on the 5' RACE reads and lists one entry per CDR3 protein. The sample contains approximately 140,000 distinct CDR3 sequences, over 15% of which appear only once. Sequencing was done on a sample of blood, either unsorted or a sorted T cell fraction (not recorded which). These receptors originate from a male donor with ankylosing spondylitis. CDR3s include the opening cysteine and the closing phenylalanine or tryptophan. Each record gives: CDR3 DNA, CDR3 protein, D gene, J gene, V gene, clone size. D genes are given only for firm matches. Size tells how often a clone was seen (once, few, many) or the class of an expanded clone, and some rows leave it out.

CDR3nt: TGTGCCAGCAGCGCGACTAGGACCATTAACTATGGCTACACCTTC
CDR3aa: CASSATRTINYGYTF
d_gene: -
j_gene: TRBJ1-2
v_gene: TRBV9
abundance: -

CDR3nt: TGCAGCGTTGATCAGGGCCAAGAGACCCAGTACTTC
CDR3aa: CSVDQGQETQYF
d_gene: -
j_gene: TRBJ2-5
v_gene: TRBV29-1
abundance: many

CDR3nt: TGCAGTGCTCGCCCGACGGCGAACACCGGGGAGCTGTTTTTT
CDR3aa: CSARPTANTGELFF
d_gene: -
j_gene: TRBJ2-2
v_gene: TRBV20-1
abundance: few

CDR3nt: TGTGCCACCAGCAGAGCCAGCGGGAGGGCCTGGAATGAGCAGTTCTTC
CDR3aa: CATSRASGRAWNEQFF
d_gene: TRBD2
j_gene: TRBJ2-1
v_gene: TRBV15
abundance: once

CDR3nt: TGTGCCAGCAGCCTTGGGCTAGCGGGAGCGCCTTGGAGCTACGAGCAGTACTTC
CDR3aa: CASSLGLAGAPWSYEQYF
d_gene: TRBD2
j_gene: TRBJ2-7
v_gene: TRBV6-1
abundance: -

CDR3nt: TGTGCCAGCAGTCCCGGGACCACACGCACAGATACGCAGTATTTT
CDR3aa: CASSPGTTRTDTQYF
d_gene: -
j_gene: TRBJ2-3
v_gene: TRBV27
abundance: -

CDR3nt: TGCAGCGTTGAAGGGGCAGGACTCAAACTTACAGATACGCAGTATTTT
CDR3aa: CSVEGAGLKLTDTQYF
d_gene: -
j_gene: TRBJ2-3
v_gene: TRBV29-1
abundance: -

CDR3nt: TGTGCCAGCAGCTCCCCTCTCAGGCCAGAGACCCAGTACTTC
CDR3aa: CASSSPLRPETQYF
d_gene: -
j_gene: TRBJ2-5
v_gene: TRBV7-9
abundance: -

CDR3nt: TGCAGCGTTGGGACCCCGGGTAACTATGGCTACACCTTC
CDR3aa: CSVGTPGNYGYTF
d_gene: -
j_gene: TRBJ1-2
v_gene: TRBV29-1
abundance: few

CDR3nt: TGTGCCACCAGCAGAGATCGCGCCAGCGAGCAGTACTTC
CDR3aa: CATSRDRASEQYF
d_gene: -
j_gene: TRBJ2-7
v_gene: TRBV15
abundance: few

CDR3nt: TGTGCCAGCGGGGAGTTCTACGAGCAGTACTTC
CDR3aa: CASGEFYEQYF
d_gene: -
j_gene: TRBJ2-7
v_gene: TRBV27
abundance: few

CDR3nt: TGTGCCAGCATGGGGGAGGCCGGGGAGCTGTTTTTT
CDR3aa: CASMGEAGELFF
d_gene: -
j_gene: TRBJ2-2
v_gene: TRBV7-8
abundance: few

CDR3nt: TGTGCCAGCAGCTCAACCCGGGACTTTTCCTACAATGAGCAGTTCTTC
CDR3aa: CASSSTRDFSYNEQFF
d_gene: -
j_gene: TRBJ2-1
v_gene: TRBV7-8
abundance: -

CDR3nt: TGCGCCAGCAGCTTCCGACAGACGGGCGAGCAGTACTTC
CDR3aa: CASSFRQTGEQYF
d_gene: -
j_gene: TRBJ2-7
v_gene: TRBV4-1
abundance: few

CDR3nt: TGTGCCAGCAGTTCTGGGGGGAGTTCACCCCTCCACTTT
CDR3aa: CASSSGGSSPLHF
d_gene: -
j_gene: TRBJ1-6
v_gene: TRBV28
abundance: few

CDR3nt: TGTGCCAGCAGCTGGACCGGGACAGGGGGTTCACCCCTCCACTTT
CDR3aa: CASSWTGTGGSPLHF
d_gene: TRBD1
j_gene: TRBJ1-6
v_gene: TRBV5-6
abundance: many

CDR3nt: TGTGCCAGCAGCTTAGGGCAGGGGGTCGCCTACGAGCAGTACTTC
CDR3aa: CASSLGQGVAYEQYF
d_gene: TRBD1
j_gene: TRBJ2-7
v_gene: TRBV7-8
abundance: few

CDR3nt: TGTGCCAGCAGCCAAGGTCCCGGAGAGGTTTTCTCTGGGGCCAACGTCCTGACTTTC
CDR3aa: CASSQGPGEVFSGANVLTF
d_gene: -
j_gene: TRBJ2-6
v_gene: TRBV3-1
abundance: -

CDR3nt: TGTGCCAGCAGCAAGGTCCTAGCGGAAGAGACCCAGTACTTC
CDR3aa: CASSKVLAEETQYF
d_gene: TRBD2
j_gene: TRBJ2-5
v_gene: TRBV7-2
abundance: -

CDR3nt: TGCGCCAGCGGGCCGACAGGCGCCGTAACCTTGTCCTCCCATGGCTACACCTTC
CDR3aa: CASGPTGAVTLSSHGYTF
d_gene: -
j_gene: TRBJ1-2
v_gene: TRBV4-1
abundance: many

CDR3nt: TGCGCCAGCGGGACTAGCGGCTCCTACAATGAGCAGTTCTTC
CDR3aa: CASGTSGSYNEQFF
d_gene: TRBD2
j_gene: TRBJ2-1
v_gene: TRBV4-3
abundance: few

CDR3nt: TGTGCCAGCAGCTTGGTCGTCAGCACAGATACGCAGTATTTT
CDR3aa: CASSLVVSTDTQYF
d_gene: -
j_gene: TRBJ2-3
v_gene: TRBV5-6
abundance: -

CDR3nt: TGTGCCAGCAGCTTGGAGATCTCCTACGAGCAGTACTTC
CDR3aa: CASSLEISYEQYF
d_gene: -
j_gene: TRBJ2-7
v_gene: TRBV5-6
abundance: few

CDR3nt: TGCGCCAGCAGCTTGGAGGCAGGCCGCACCGGGGAGCTGTTTTTT
CDR3aa: CASSLEAGRTGELFF
d_gene: -
j_gene: TRBJ2-2
v_gene: TRBV5-1
abundance: many

CDR3nt: TGTGCCAGCAGCCGACCGGTAGCGGAGCTTAACACCGGGGAGCTGTTTTTT
CDR3aa: CASSRPVAELNTGELFF
d_gene: -
j_gene: TRBJ2-2
v_gene: TRBV7-8
abundance: -

CDR3nt: TGTGCCACCAGTGATGCTACAGGGATAGTCGGGGAGCTGTTTTTT
CDR3aa: CATSDATGIVGELFF
d_gene: -
j_gene: TRBJ2-2
v_gene: TRBV24-1
abundance: -

CDR3nt: TGTGCCAGCAGTTACGAAACCTCTGGAAACACCATATATTTT
CDR3aa: CASSYETSGNTIYF
d_gene: -
j_gene: TRBJ1-3
v_gene: TRBV6-5
abundance: -

CDR3nt: TGCAGTGCTATCCTGGGACTAGCGGGATACAATGAGCAGTTCTTC
CDR3aa: CSAILGLAGYNEQFF
d_gene: TRBD2
j_gene: TRBJ2-1
v_gene: TRBV20-1
abundance: few

CDR3nt: TGTGCCAGCAGCTTATCGGCGGAGGTTAACTATGGCTACACCTTC
CDR3aa: CASSLSAEVNYGYTF
d_gene: -
j_gene: TRBJ1-2
v_gene: TRBV7-9
abundance: few

CDR3nt: TGTGCCAGCAGCCCCGGGTCCGGGGCCAAAAACATTCAGTACTTC
CDR3aa: CASSPGSGAKNIQYF
d_gene: -
j_gene: TRBJ2-4
v_gene: TRBV7-9
abundance: -

CDR3nt: TGCAGTGCTTCCCCGGGGTACACCGGGGAGCTGTTTTTT
CDR3aa: CSASPGYTGELFF
d_gene: -
j_gene: TRBJ2-2
v_gene: TRBV20-1
abundance: -

CDR3nt: TGTGCCAGCAGCTTAGGGACAGGGAAAAGCAATCAGCCCCAGCATTTT
CDR3aa: CASSLGTGKSNQPQHF
d_gene: TRBD1
j_gene: TRBJ1-5
v_gene: TRBV7-2
abundance: few

CDR3nt: TGTGCCAGCAGTTACGAACCACAGGGGGTGGCGTACGAGCAGTACTTC
CDR3aa: CASSYEPQGVAYEQYF
d_gene: TRBD1
j_gene: TRBJ2-7
v_gene: TRBV6-2/TRBV6-3
abundance: -

CDR3nt: TGTGCCAGCAGCCAAGAGTACTACAGAGCCACCACAGATACGCAGTATTTT
CDR3aa: CASSQEYYRATTDTQYF
d_gene: -
j_gene: TRBJ2-3
v_gene: TRBV4-2
abundance: few

CDR3nt: TGTGCCAGCAGCCAAGGGGCAGTCACCTACGAGCAGTACTTC
CDR3aa: CASSQGAVTYEQYF
d_gene: -
j_gene: TRBJ2-7
v_gene: TRBV3-1
abundance: many

CDR3nt: TGTGCCATCAGTGAGTCCATAGGGGCTCTGGATACGCAGTATTTT
CDR3aa: CAISESIGALDTQYF
d_gene: -
j_gene: TRBJ2-3
v_gene: TRBV10-3
abundance: few

CDR3nt: TGCAGTGCTAGGCGGGGGACTAAAGATGAGCAGTTCTTC
CDR3aa: CSARRGTKDEQFF
d_gene: TRBD2
j_gene: TRBJ2-1
v_gene: TRBV20-1
abundance: -

CDR3nt: TGTGCCAGCAGCCAAGCTGGCCAGGGCTATGGCTACACCTTC
CDR3aa: CASSQAGQGYGYTF
d_gene: -
j_gene: TRBJ1-2
v_gene: TRBV3-1
abundance: few

CDR3nt: TGTGCCAGCAGCCAACCGGGACTCGAGAGCTACGAGCAGTACTTC
CDR3aa: CASSQPGLESYEQYF
d_gene: -
j_gene: TRBJ2-7
v_gene: TRBV14
abundance: -

CDR3nt: TGTGCCAGCATCCTGACAGGCCCGACCGGGGAGCTGTTTTTT
CDR3aa: CASILTGPTGELFF
d_gene: -
j_gene: TRBJ2-2
v_gene: TRBV27
abundance: -

CDR3nt: TGTGCCAGCAGCTCGACGTACACCGGGGAGCTGTTTTTT
CDR3aa: CASSSTYTGELFF
d_gene: -
j_gene: TRBJ2-2
v_gene: TRBV7-3
abundance: -